The 2 T cell receptor beta chains presented below share a single source sample, sequenced in a study of brain T cells in children with intractable seizures. Only in-frame clones appear in the TCRdb table, and some are missing; sequencing was by immunoSEQ multiplex PCR. The profile shows 340,000 or so clones, roughly 92% of them singletons. Stated time point: blood from clinic visit 5 months post-surgery; TSC patient then seizure free. The starting material was peripheral blood, obtained 5 to 6 months after surgery. The receptors come from a boy in the first two years of life with tuberous sclerosis and intractable seizures.

The chain couples TRBV6-5 to TRBJ2-2, with unresolved D. V lost 10 bases to trimming and J lost 3 bases, with 9 bases between them. CDR1 MNHEY and CDR2 SVGAGI come from the germline V gene. CDR3 length equals 12 residues. The CDR3 region has the DNA TGTGCCACACGACTTCACACCGGGGAGCTGTTTTTT. It codes for CATRLHTGELFF.

The chain employs TRBV12-1 and TRBJ2-7; the table calls TRBD2, which could not be checked here. TRBV12-1 is flagged as a pseudogene. This CDR3 has 16 amino acids. Here the CDR3 DNA reads TGTGCCAGCAAAGGGGTAGCGGGAGGCGTTACCTACGAGCAGTACTTC. It yields the protein CASKGVAGGVTYEQYF.